The 6 T cell receptor beta chains in this list originate from one sample, sequenced in a study of beta chain features in type 1 diabetes. Expressed TCRB transcripts were sequenced after all isolated RNA was converted to cDNA. Here immunoSEQ multiplex PCR was the method, and the copy in TCRdb shows in-frame clones only, minus some. The sample comprises around 250,000 clones, approximately 70% of which are singletons, and around 0.057% rests with the top ten. Sample: naive CD4+ T cells from blood. The receptors were gathered from a man in his thirties or forties in good health.

This clone was observed a handful of times. The chain carries TRBV30 and TRBJ1-2; D uncertain. This CDR3 comprises 10 residues. Germline values: CDR1 GTSNPN, CDR2 SVGIG (reference sequence). The CDR3 region is CAWSNYGYTF. The CDR3, as DNA: TGTGCTTGGTCCAACTATGGCTACACCTTC.

V gene TRBV25-1 combines with J gene TRBJ2-5; possibly TRBD2 for D (5 bases). V gave up 6 bases and J gave up 6 bases, with 14 bases separating them. The length of the CDR3 is 13 residues. The germline V gene encodes CDR1 MGHDK and CDR2 SYGVNS. The chain's CDR3 is CASRGASLQTQYF. DNA for the CDR3: TGTGCCAGCAGAGGAGCTAGCCTGCAGACCCAGTACTTC.

The V and J genes are TRBV30 and TRBJ1-5, with D possibly TRBD1 on 6 matching bases. Looked up from germline, CDR1 is GTSNPN and CDR2 is SVGIG (reference sequence). CDR3 size: 16 residues. Trimming pared 2 bases from V and 0 bases from J, leaving 14 bases between. The CDR3 DNA follows: TGTGCCTGGAGTAGGCCGGGACAACATAGCAATCAGCCCCAGCATTTT. This sequence encodes CAWSRPGQHSNQPQHF.

This chain joins TRBV7-2 and TRBJ2-4; D is possibly TRBD1 (6 bases). CDR3 length equals 16 residues. Trimming took 5 bases from V and 0 from J, leaving 14 bases between them. In germline, CDR1 is SGHTA, CDR2 FQGNSA. CDR3 amino acids: CASSLQGSLAKNIQYF. Written as DNA, the CDR3 is TGTGCCAGCAGCCTACAGGGATCACTAGCCAAAAACATTCAGTACTTC.

The chain combines TRBV29-1 with TRBJ2-5; D is perhaps TRBD1 (6 bases). Trimming cost V 6 bases and J 2 bases, with 13 bases left between them. The CDR3 contains 13 residues. CDR1 SQVTM and CDR2 ANQGSEA come from the germline V gene. Written as DNA, the CDR3 is TGCAGCGTGGTACAGGGTTGGCAAGAGACCCAGTACTTC. It specifies CSVVQGWQETQYF.

This clone came up once. The rearrangement joins TRBV6-6 to TRBJ2-3, with 7 bases that match TRBD1. V shed 6 bases and J 0 bases; nucleotides not matched to a gene: 3. Germline lookup yields CDR1 MNHNY and CDR2 SVGAGI (reference sequence). The CDR3 is 14 residues long. The CDR3 DNA follows: TGTGCCAGCAGCGACAGGGTTAGCACAGATACGCAGTATTTT. Its protein product is CASSDRVSTDTQYF.